These 8 T cell receptor beta chains share one sample of origin, sequenced in a study of T cells after yellow fever vaccination. A single record per CDR3 protein comes from TCRdb applying MiXCR to the 5' RACE reads. This sample yields some 350,000 distinct CDR3 sequences, of which 4.1% are seen a single time; under 30% belongs to the top ten. Specimen: PBMCs, collected 5 days after the yellow fever booster vaccination. These receptors were taken from a man aged 18 to 29 who received the YFV17D yellow fever vaccine.

Many counts were recorded for this clonotype. This CDR3 reads CSAQGFTEAFF. The CDR3 DNA sequence: TGCAGTGCTCAGGGATTCACTGAAGCTTTCTTT. The chain has TRBV20-1 and TRBJ1-1; D perhaps matches TRBD1 (5 bases). This CDR3 comprises 11 residues. V gave up 5 bases and J gave up 4 bases, with 8 bases separating them. Germline CDR1 reads DFQATT; CDR2 reads SNEGSKA (reference sequence).

The gene calls are TRBV20-1 and TRBJ2-6; the D call may be TRBD1 or TRBD2 (5 bases each). Germline V gives CDR1 DFQATT, CDR2 SNEGSKA (reference sequence). V lost 3 bases to trimming and J lost 3 bases, with 12 bases between them. This CDR3 spans 15 amino acids. CDR3 nucleotides: TGCAGTGCTAGCCAGGGACCCCTTGGGGCCAACGTCCTGACTTTC. It translates to CSASQGPLGANVLTF.

This clonotype occurred a few times. A junction boundary mismatches the germline segment, possibly from a read error. The chain employs TRBV18 and TRBJ1-1, with D maybe TRBD1 (6 bases). The CDR3 consists of 16 residues. The germline V gene encodes CDR1 KGHSH and CDR2 LQKENI. CDR3 amino acids: CASSGGRFQGNAEAFF. Here the CDR3 DNA reads TGTGCCAGCTCCGGGGGCAGGTTTCAGGGGAACGCTGAAGCTTTCTTT.

There are a few counts of this clonotype. J is TRBJ2-2 and V is TRBV20-1; tentatively, D is TRBD1 or TRBD2 (5 bases each). Germline V gene data show CDR1 as DFQATT and CDR2 as SNEGSKA (reference sequence). The CDR3 runs to 16 residues. V lost 5 bases, J lost 4 bases, and 20 bases lay in between. The DNA for the CDR3 is TGCAGTGCTCATCATAGGGGTTCTGGGACCACCGGGGAGCTGTTTTTT. This encodes CSAHHRGSGTTGELFF.

This clonotype was seen repeatedly, ten times or more. The V and J genes are TRBV20-1 and TRBJ2-4; 7 positions agree with TRBD2. This CDR3 has 14 amino acids. The trim removed 7 bases at V and 0 bases at J, leaving 6 bases unmatched. CDR1 is DFQATT and CDR2 is SNEGSKA in the germline V gene (reference sequence). Here the CDR3 DNA reads TGCAGTGTGGGAGGGTTGACAGCCAAAAACATTCAGTACTTC. It specifies CSVGGLTAKNIQYF.

This clonotype was picked up many times. The J gene is TRBJ2-7, the V gene TRBV7-2; the match to TRBD2 covers 8 bases. V was clipped by 5 bases and J by 0 bases; unmatched bases: 6. The CDR3 runs to 15 residues. CDR1 and CDR2 from the germline V gene are SGHTA and FQGNSA. DNA for the CDR3: TGTGCCAGCAGCCTGAGCGGGGGACACTCCTACGAGCAGTACTTC. This translates into CASSLSGGHSYEQYF.

This clonotype has a handful of counts. The chain is built from TRBV7-9 and TRBJ1-3; D call uncertain. The germline V and J ends were trimmed by 1 base and 8 bases, with 9 bases remaining between them. This CDR3 is built from 13 residues. CDR1 SEHNR and CDR2 FQNEAQ come from the germline V gene (reference sequence). The CDR3 nucleotides read TGTGCCAGCAGCTTAGTGCCGGGCCACACCATATATTTT. It yields the protein CASSLVPGHTIYF.

The chain links TRBV12-2 to TRBJ2-7; no check of the table's D call, TRBD1, against the DNA was made. TRBV12-2 is designated a pseudogene. This CDR3 spans 18 amino acids. The CDR3 nucleotides read TGTGCAAGTCGCTTAGGGGTAATCAGGGGGAGAGGTGCCTACGAGCAGTACTTC. It specifies CASRLGVIRGRGAYEQYF.